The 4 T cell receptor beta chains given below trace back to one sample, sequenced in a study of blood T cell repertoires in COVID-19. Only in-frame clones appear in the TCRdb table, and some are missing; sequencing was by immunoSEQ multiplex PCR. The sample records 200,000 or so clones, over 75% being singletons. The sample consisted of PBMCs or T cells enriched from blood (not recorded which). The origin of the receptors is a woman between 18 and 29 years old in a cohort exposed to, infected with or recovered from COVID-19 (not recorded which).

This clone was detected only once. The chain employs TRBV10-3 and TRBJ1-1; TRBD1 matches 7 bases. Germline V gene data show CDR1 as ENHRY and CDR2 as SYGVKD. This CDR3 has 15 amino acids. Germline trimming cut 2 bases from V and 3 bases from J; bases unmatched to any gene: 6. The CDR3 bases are TGTGCCATCAGTGAGGGGACAGCGGAGGACACTGAAGCTTTCTTT. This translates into CAISEGTAEDTEAFF.

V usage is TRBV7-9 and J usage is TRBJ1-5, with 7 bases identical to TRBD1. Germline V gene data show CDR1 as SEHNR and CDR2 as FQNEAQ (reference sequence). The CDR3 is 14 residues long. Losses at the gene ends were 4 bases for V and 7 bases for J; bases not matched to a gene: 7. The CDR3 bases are TGTGCCAGCAGCTCGGGACAGACGGGGCAGCCCCAGCATTTT. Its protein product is CASSSGQTGQPQHF.

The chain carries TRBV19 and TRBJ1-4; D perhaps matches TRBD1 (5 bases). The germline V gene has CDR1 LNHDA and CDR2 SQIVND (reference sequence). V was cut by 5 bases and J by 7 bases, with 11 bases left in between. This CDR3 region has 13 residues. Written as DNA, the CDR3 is TGTGCCAGTAGTCTGATGCAGGGTGAAAAACTGTTTTTT. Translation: CASSLMQGEKLFF.

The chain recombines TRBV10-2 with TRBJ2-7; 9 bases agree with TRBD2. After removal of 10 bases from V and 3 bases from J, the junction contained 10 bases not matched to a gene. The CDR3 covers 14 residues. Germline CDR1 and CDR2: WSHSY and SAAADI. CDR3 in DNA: TGCGCCACTGCGGCTAGCGGGACCGACTACGAGCAGTACTTC. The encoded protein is CATAASGTDYEQYF.